This T cell receptor beta chain derives from a study of shared clonotypes between healthy human individuals. Study-wide results and limits: The represented genetic and exposure-history diversity was limited by the small number of donors.

The ends were cut back, 7 bases at V and 3 bases at J, with 17 bases in the middle. The CDR3 is 15 residues long. Points on this clone: Its antigen is still unknown.

The authors ran the assay at deep level. Generated by immunoSEQ multiplex PCR, the TCRdb table keeps only in-frame clones and is missing some. The top ten clones hold around 14% of a sample with around 430,000 clones, around 79% of them seen once. Material: PBMCs. This clonotype was sampled from a middle-aged woman in good health. Some clones in this sample may be carry-over from other donors' samples. The genes are TRBV5-7 and TRBJ1-5; D possibly corresponds to TRBD1 (5 bases). TRBV5-7 is placed among ORFs of uncertain function. DNA of the CDR3: TGTGCCAGCGTGATAATAGGGACCTCCAATCAGCCCCAGCATTTT. This sequence encodes CASVIIGTSNQPQHF.